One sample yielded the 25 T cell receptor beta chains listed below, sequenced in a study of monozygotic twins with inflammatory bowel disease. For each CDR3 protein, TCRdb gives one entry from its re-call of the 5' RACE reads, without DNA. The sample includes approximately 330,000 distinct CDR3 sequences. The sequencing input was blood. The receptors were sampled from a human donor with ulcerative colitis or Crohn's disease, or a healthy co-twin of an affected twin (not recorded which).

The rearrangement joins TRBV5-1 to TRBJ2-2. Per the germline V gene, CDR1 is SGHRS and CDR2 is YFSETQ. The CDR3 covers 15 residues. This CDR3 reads CASSLAAENTGELFF.

CDR3 sequence reads: CSARPGPPNQPQHF. The rearrangement joins TRBV20-1 to TRBJ1-5; the TCRdb D gene call, TRBD1, has no DNA to confirm it. This CDR3 comprises 14 residues. Germline CDR1 is DFQATT and CDR2 is SNEGSKA (reference sequence).

The CDR3 region is CASSQDSGNSDTQYF. This chain uses TRBV4-3 with TRBJ2-3. The CDR3 extends over 15 amino acids. Germline V CDR1 and CDR2: LGHNA, YSLEER.

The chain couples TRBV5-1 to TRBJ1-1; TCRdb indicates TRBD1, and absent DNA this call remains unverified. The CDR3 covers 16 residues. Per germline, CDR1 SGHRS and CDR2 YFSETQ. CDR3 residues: CASSLAPDRGATEAFF.

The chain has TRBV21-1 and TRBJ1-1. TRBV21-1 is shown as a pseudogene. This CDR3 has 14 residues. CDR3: CASSKEYSQSEAFF.

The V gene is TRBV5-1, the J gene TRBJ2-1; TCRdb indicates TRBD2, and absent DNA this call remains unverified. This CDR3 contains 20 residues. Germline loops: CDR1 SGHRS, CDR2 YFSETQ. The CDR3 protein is CASSSSLGPNDRLSYNEQFF.

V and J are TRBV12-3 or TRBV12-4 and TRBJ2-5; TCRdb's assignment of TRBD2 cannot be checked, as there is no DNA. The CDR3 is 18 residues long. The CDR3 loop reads CASSWGTGTRRGQETQYF.

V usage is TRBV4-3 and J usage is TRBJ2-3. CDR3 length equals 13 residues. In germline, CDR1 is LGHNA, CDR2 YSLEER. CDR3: CASSQESVDTQYF.

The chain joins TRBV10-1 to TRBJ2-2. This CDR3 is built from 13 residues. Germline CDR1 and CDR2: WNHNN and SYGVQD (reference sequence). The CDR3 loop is CASSGNLNGELFF.

The CDR3 sequence: CASSFLPGDYTDTQYF. This rearrangement joins TRBV7-9 to TRBJ2-3; TCRdb names TRBD1, which stays unverified in the absence of DNA. Germline V gene data show CDR1 as SEHNR and CDR2 as FQNEAQ (reference sequence). The CDR3 is 16 residues long.

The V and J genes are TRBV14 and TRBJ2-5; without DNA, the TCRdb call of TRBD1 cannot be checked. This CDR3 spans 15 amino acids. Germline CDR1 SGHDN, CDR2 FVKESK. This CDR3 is CASSPLLGGQETQYF.

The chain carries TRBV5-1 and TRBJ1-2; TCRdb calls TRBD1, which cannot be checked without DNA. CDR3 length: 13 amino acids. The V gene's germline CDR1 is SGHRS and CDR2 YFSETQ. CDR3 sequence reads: CASSFRDRSGYTF.

The CDR3 region is CASSPIAGTVSYEQYF. This chain uses TRBV13 with TRBJ2-7; TCRdb indicates TRBD1, and absent DNA this call remains unverified. Germline-derived CDR1 and CDR2 are PRHDT and FYEKMQ (reference sequence). The CDR3 contains 16 residues.

CDR3 sequence reads: CSARPGGLTDTQYF. The rearrangement joins TRBV20-1 to TRBJ2-3; the D gene TCRdb calls, TRBD2, cannot be checked with no DNA. Germline V gene sequence: CDR1 DFQATT, CDR2 SNEGSKA (reference sequence). The CDR3 runs to 14 residues.

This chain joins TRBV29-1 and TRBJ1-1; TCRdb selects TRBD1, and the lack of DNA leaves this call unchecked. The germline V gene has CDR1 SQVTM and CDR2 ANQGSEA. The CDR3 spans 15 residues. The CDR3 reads CSVAPGRRTNTEAFF.

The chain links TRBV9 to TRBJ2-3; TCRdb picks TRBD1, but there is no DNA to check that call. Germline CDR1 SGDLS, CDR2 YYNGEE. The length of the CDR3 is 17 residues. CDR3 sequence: CASSVGSAGGHPDTQYF. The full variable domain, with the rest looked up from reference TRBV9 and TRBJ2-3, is DSGVTQTPKHLITATGQRVTLRCSPRSGDLSVYWYQQSLDQGLQFLIQYYNGEERAKGNILERFSAQQFPDLHSELNLSSLELGDSALYFCASSVGSAGGHPDTQYFGPGTRLTVL.

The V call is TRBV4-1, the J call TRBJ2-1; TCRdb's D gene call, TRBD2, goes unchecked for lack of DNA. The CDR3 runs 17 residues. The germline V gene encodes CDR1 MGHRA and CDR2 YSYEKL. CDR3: CASSQEPTSGSGNEQFF.

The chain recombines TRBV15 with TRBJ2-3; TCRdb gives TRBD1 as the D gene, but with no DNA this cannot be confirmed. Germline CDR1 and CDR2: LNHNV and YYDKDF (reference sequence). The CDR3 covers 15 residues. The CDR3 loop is CATSHMDRVIDTQYF. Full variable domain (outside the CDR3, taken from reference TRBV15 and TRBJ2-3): DAMVIQNPRYQVTQFGKPVTLSCSQTLNHNVMYWYQQKSSQAPKLLFHYYDKDFNNEADTPDNFQSRRPNTSFCFLDIRSPGLGDTAMYLCATSHMDRVIDTQYFGPGTRLTVL.

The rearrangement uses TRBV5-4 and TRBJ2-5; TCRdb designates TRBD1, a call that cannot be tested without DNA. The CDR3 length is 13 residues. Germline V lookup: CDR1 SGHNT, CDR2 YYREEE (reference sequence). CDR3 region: CASSSQGDETQYF.

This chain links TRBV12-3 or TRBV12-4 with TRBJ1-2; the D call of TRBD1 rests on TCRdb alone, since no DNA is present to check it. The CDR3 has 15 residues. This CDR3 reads CASSKNNGGNYGYTF.

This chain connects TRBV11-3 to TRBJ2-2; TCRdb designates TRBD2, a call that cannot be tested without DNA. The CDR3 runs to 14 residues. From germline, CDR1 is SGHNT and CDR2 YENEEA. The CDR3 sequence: CASSPRAGTGELFF.

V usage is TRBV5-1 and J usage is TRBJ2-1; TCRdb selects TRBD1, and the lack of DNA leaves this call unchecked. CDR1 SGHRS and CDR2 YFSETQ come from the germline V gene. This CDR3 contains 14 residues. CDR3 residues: CASSQPTAYNEQFF.

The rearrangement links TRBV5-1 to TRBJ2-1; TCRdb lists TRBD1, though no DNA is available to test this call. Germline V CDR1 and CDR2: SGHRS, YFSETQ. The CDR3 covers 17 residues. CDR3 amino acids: CASREDDRTGGYNEQFF. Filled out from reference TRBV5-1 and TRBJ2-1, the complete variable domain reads KAGVTQTPRYLIKTRGQQVTLSCSPISGHRSVSWYQQTPGQGLQFLFEYFSETQRNKGNFPGRFSGRQFSNSRSEMNVSTLELGDSALYLCASREDDRTGGYNEQFFGPGTRLTVL.

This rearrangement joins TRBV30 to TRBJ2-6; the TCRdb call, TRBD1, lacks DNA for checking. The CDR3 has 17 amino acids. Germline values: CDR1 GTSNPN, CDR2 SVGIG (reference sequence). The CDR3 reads CAWSVGATPSGANVLTF.

CDR3 amino acids: CASSFNLFPGQGTNEKLFF. This sequence joins TRBV11-1 and TRBJ1-4; the TCRdb call, TRBD1, lacks DNA for checking. The CDR3 is made up of 19 amino acids. The germline CDR1 and CDR2 sequences are SGHAT and FQDESV (reference sequence).